This is a list of T cell receptor beta chains from one sample in a study of shared clonotypes between healthy human individuals. The protocol was immunoSEQ multiplex PCR, while the TCRdb copy is restricted to in-frame clones and leaves out a portion. The sample contains 2 million or so clones, about 95% of which appear only once. Sequenced material: naive CD8+ T cells sorted from blood. These receptors came from a man aged 18 to 30 in good health. Each CDR3 is given with its conserved first and last residue. The D gene is left open where the match is weak. Clone size is shown for a subset of rows, as once, few, many or a class of expanded clone.

d_call	clone_size	j_call	cdr3_length	v_call	cdr3_nt	cdr3_aa
-	-	TRBJ1-1	11	TRBV27	TGTGCCAGTGGGTGGATGGCTGAAGCTTTCTTT	CASGWMAEAFF
TRBD1	-	TRBJ1-2	15	TRBV4-1	TGCGCCAGCAGCCAAGGGGACAGGAATCCTTATGGCTACACCTTC	CASSQGDRNPYGYTF
-	-	TRBJ1-3	15	TRBV9	TGTGCCAGCAGCGTAGGGGCAGGCTCTGGAAACACCATATATTTT	CASSVGAGSGNTIYF
TRBD2	-	TRBJ2-2	15	TRBV27	TGTGCCAGCAGATTAGCGGGGTGGGACACCGGGGAGCTGTTTTTT	CASRLAGWDTGELFF
-	few	TRBJ1-5	14	TRBV5-1	TGCGCCAGCAGCTTGGAGGGTGGCAATCAGCCCCAGCATTTT	CASSLEGGNQPQHF
TRBD1	-	TRBJ1-6	12	TRBV4-1	TGCGCCAGCGGGACAGTTAATTCACCCCTCCACTTT	CASGTVNSPLHF
TRBD2	-	TRBJ2-7	17	TRBV5-1	TGCGCCAGCAGCTTGGTTTCTAGCGGAGCGAGCTCCTACGAGCAGTACTTC	CASSLVSSGASSYEQYF
TRBD2	once	TRBJ2-1	13	TRBV6-1	TGTGCCAGCAGTGAGAAGACTAGCGTGGAGCAGTTCTTC	CASSEKTSVEQFF
TRBD2	-	TRBJ2-1	14	TRBV7-6	TGTGCCAGCAGCTTACTAGCGGGAGAAAGTGAGCAGTTCTTC	CASSLLAGESEQFF
TRBD2	-	TRBJ2-5	14	TRBV12-5	TGTGCTAGTGGCGATGGGACTAGCGAGGCGACCCAGTACTTC	CASGDGTSEATQYF
-	-	TRBJ1-5	14	TRBV28	TGTGCCAGCAGTGAGGACGGTAGCAATCAGCCCCAGCATTTT	CASSEDGSNQPQHF
TRBD1	-	TRBJ1-2	14	TRBV7-9	TGTGCCAGCAGCTTAGGGACAGGGTATGATGGCTACACCTTC	CASSLGTGYDGYTF
-	-	TRBJ2-7	13	TRBV27	TGTGCCAGCACTCCCCCAGGGTCCTACGAGCAGTACTTC	CASTPPGSYEQYF
-	-	TRBJ2-7	17	TRBV7-6	TGTGCCAGCAGCTTAGAGGGGGCTAGCGGTCCCCAAGGGGAGCAGTACTTC	CASSLEGASGPQGEQYF
-	-	TRBJ2-7	14	TRBV12-5	TGTGCTAGTGGTTTAGCTGACAGTTTCTACGAGCAGTACTTC	CASGLADSFYEQYF
-	-	TRBJ2-1	14	TRBV7-9	TGTGCCAGCAGCTCGGGAGAACGGGACAATGAGCAGTTCTTC	CASSSGERDNEQFF
-	-	TRBJ2-7	13	TRBV13	TGTGCCAGCAGCCGTAGCGGACCCTACGAGCAGTACTTC	CASSRSGPYEQYF
-	-	TRBJ2-2	15	TRBV13	TGTGCCAGCAGCTTAAGGGCTATTGGAATCGGGGAGCTGTTTTTT	CASSLRAIGIGELFF
-	-	TRBJ2-5	17	TRBV4-1	TGCGCCAGCAGCCGCCAACACCTAGGAGCTAGCCAAGAGACCCAGTACTTC	CASSRQHLGASQETQYF
-	-	TRBJ2-5	13	TRBV7-9	TGTGCCAGCAGCTTAGCGAACGAAGAGACCCAGTACTTC	CASSLANEETQYF
-	-	TRBJ2-3	12	TRBV5-4	TGTGCCAGCAGCTTGTGGGGGGATACGCAGTATTTT	CASSLWGDTQYF
TRBD2	-	TRBJ2-7	12	TRBV28	TGTGCCAGCACCTCGGGAGGCTACGAGCAGTACTTC	CASTSGGYEQYF
-	-	TRBJ2-2	13	TRBV29-1	TGCAGCGTTGAGCGGGTGAACACCGGGGAGCTGTTTTTT	CSVERVNTGELFF
TRBD2	-	TRBJ2-3	16	TRBV2	TGTGCCAGCAGTATGGGACTAGCGGGGGGAACAGATACGCAGTATTTT	CASSMGLAGGTDTQYF
TRBD2	-	TRBJ2-1	14	TRBV10-3	TGTGCCATCAGTGAGTCGATCGGGGGGAATGAGCAGTTCTTC	CAISESIGGNEQFF
-	once	TRBJ2-7	12	TRBV30	TGTGCCTGGAACGAGGACTCCTACGAGCAGTACTTC	CAWNEDSYEQYF
-	-	TRBJ1-5	18	TRBV5-8	TGTGCCAGCAGCTTGGGTGTCGGAGGCAGATATAGCAATCAGCCCCAGCATTTT	CASSLGVGGRYSNQPQHF